This T cell receptor (beta chain) appears in the sequencing data of a study of cytotoxic CD8 clonotypes in ibrutinib-treated CLL. Sequenced by immunoSEQ multiplex PCR; TCRdb stores in-frame clones only, minus some. The sample has 200,000 to 250,000 clones, about three quarters seen once. Details on this clone: The antigen remains unidentified.

This CDR3 spans 12 amino acids. The junction had 5 bases not matched to a gene; V was cut back by 8 bases and J by 9 bases. The germline V gene encodes CDR1 LNHDA and CDR2 SQIVND (reference sequence). Study-level points and caveats: Progressing and sustained-remission patients had different sampling times. Pretreatment clonality was elevated relative to age-matched healthy donors and paralleled circulating CD8+ T-cell counts. Public clonotypes showed up rarely, and on treatment they shrank or held steady. Clonality was higher at ibrutinib response and returned toward baseline at progression.

The chain employs TRBV19 and TRBJ1-2; 11 bases map to TRBD1. The starting material was PBMCs, obtained after 12 months of ibrutinib treatment. This clonotype was obtained from a human donor with chronic lymphocytic leukemia. CDR3 residues: CASGQGASSYTF. CDR3 sequence (DNA): TGTGCCAGTGGACAGGGGGCGAGTAGCTACACCTTC.